Below are 3 T cell receptor beta chains sequenced from a single sample in a study of regulatory dendritic cells for organ transplantation. Their antigen targets remain unknown. Sorted T cells were CFSE-labeled and cultured 4 to 5 days with allogeneic regulatory or mature dendritic cells at 1:10. Clones were sequenced by immunoSEQ multiplex PCR, and TCRdb holds only the in-frame ones, with some missing. The sample includes 20,000 to 25,000 clones, 85% seen only once; the top ten take around 0.26%. Source material: naive CD4+ T cells from blood cultured with dendritic cells. The sample's subset: CD45RA+ naive T cells. Receptors originate from a human donor in good health.

This clone was recorded a few times. The rearrangement uses TRBV6-1 and TRBJ1-2; 10 positions match TRBD1. The germline V gene encodes CDR1 MNHNS and CDR2 SASEGT. V lost 5 bases to trimming and J lost 8 bases; unmatched junction nucleotides: 8. The CDR3 sequence is 14 residues long. The CDR3 DNA follows: TGTGCCAGCAGTCTTTCAGGGACAGGGGAAGGCTACACCTTC. Translating gives CASSLSGTGEGYTF.

The genes are TRBV18 and TRBJ1-3, with D possibly TRBD1 on 6 matching bases. With 2 bases removed from V and 0 bases from J, the gap between germline ends came to 11 bases. The CDR3 covers 16 residues. Germline CDR1 is KGHSH and CDR2 is LQKENI. In nucleotides, the CDR3 is TGTGCCAGCTCACCAAACCCAGGGGCCTCTGGAAACACCATATATTTT. It codes for CASSPNPGASGNTIYF.

This clone came up once. The chain is built from TRBV30 and TRBJ2-5; TRBD1 matches at 8 bases. The CDR3 sequence is 13 residues long. Germline-derived CDR1 and CDR2 are GTSNPN and SVGIG (reference sequence). V trimming: 2 bases; J trimming: 5 bases; junction bases outside the gene matches: 4. The CDR3: CAWSFDRGETQYF. In DNA, the CDR3 is TGTGCCTGGAGTTTCGACAGGGGTGAGACCCAGTACTTC.